This TCR beta chain was recorded in a study of cytomegalovirus exposure and HLA in healthy donors. Study-wide findings and caveats: In a later analysis, V- and J-gene trimming of beta chains associated with a DCLRE1C missense variant, replicated independently. In an earlier analysis, about 87% or about 30%: the productive usage of most TCR beta V segments.

This CDR3 is 15 amino acids long. J lost 5 bases, V lost 9 bases, and 14 bases had no gene match. Germline V gives CDR1 MNHEY, CDR2 SVGAGI. Concerning this clone: The antigen remains unidentified.

It was with 60 Vbeta and 13 Jbeta primers that the PCR ran. Measured with immunoSEQ multiplex PCR; TCRdb has only the in-frame clones, and not every one. The table records approximately 97,000 clones, approximately 73% of them present only once. This TCR was sampled from a man aged 35 to 55 in good health and CMV-seronegative. Sequencing was performed on PBMCs. The V gene is TRBV6-5, the J gene TRBJ1-2; TRBD1 matches 8 bases. This CDR3 is CARPHQTGERYGYTF. CDR3 DNA sequence: TGTGCCAGACCCCACCAGACAGGGGAGAGGTATGGCTACACCTTC.